The 5 T cell receptor beta chains below were found in one sample sequenced in a study of CD8+ T cells in alopecia areata. Treatment reported: oral pan-JAK inhibitor, 5-10 mg twice daily. RNA was extracted and reverse transcribed into cDNA as the sequencing template. Sequencing used immunoSEQ multiplex PCR; TCRdb keeps in-frame clones, though not all of them. The sample yields hundreds of thousands of clones, 45% to 70% seen once. The sample was CD4+ T cells sorted from blood, taken at roughly week 53, from a patient treated with tofacitinib. The receptors were sampled from a human donor with alopecia areata.

The chain employs TRBV9 and TRBJ2-3; 10 bases fit TRBD2. Germline assignment: CDR1 SGDLS and CDR2 YYNGEE. J was trimmed by 2 bases and V by 3 bases; bases with no gene match: 9. This CDR3 comprises 17 residues. The CDR3 nucleotides are TGTGCCAGCAGCGATCAAGAGACTAGCGGGCTCACAGATACGCAGTATTTT. Protein sequence: CASSDQETSGLTDTQYF.

The V call is TRBV5-1, the J call TRBJ2-7, with D perhaps matching TRBD1 or TRBD2 (5 bases each). From germline, CDR1 is SGHRS and CDR2 YFSETQ. V was clipped by 4 bases and J by 0 bases, with 11 bases between them. The CDR3 has 14 amino acids. The CDR3 protein is CASSRDGNSYEQYF. The CDR3 coding sequence is TGCGCCAGCAGCCGGGACGGTAACTCCTACGAGCAGTACTTC.

The chain joins TRBV7-3 to TRBJ1-2, with TRBD1 matching over 10 bases. Germline values: CDR1 SGHTA, CDR2 FQGTGA. The CDR3 loop spans 15 amino acids. V shed 3 bases and J 4 bases; nucleotides not matched to a gene: 5. CDR3 coding DNA: TGTGCCAGCAGCTTCAGACAGGGGGCCACCTATGGCTACACCTTC. Its protein product is CASSFRQGATYGYTF.

V gene TRBV5-1 combines with J gene TRBJ2-1; 10 nucleotides agree with TRBD2. The CDR3 is 15 amino acids. Germline CDR1 reads SGHRS; CDR2 reads YFSETQ. Trimming took 0 bases from V and 8 from J; bases not matched to a gene: 5. The CDR3 nucleotides are TGCGCCAGCAGCTTGGGTCGACTAGCGGGCCATGAGCAGTTCTTC. Protein sequence: CASSLGRLAGHEQFF.

This chain joins TRBV2 and TRBJ2-3, with 7 bases lining up with TRBD1. The ends lost 8 bases at V and 2 bases at J; junction bases unmatched: 1. Germline loops: CDR1 SNHLY, CDR2 FYNNEI. CDR3 size: 12 residues. The DNA of the CDR3 is TGTGCCAGCGACAGGGTCACAGATACGCAGTATTTT. It specifies CASDRVTDTQYF.